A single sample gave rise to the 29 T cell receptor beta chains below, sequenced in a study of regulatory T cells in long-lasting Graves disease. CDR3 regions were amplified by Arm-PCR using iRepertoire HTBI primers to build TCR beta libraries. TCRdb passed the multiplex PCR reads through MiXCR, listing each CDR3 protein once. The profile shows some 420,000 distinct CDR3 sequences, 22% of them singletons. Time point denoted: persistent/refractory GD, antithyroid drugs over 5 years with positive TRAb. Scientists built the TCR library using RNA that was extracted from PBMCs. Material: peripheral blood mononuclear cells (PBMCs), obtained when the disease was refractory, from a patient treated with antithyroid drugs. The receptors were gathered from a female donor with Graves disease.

The CDR3 DNA follows: TGTGCCACCAGCAGAGACCGGGACTCCCACATTCAGTACTTC. This encodes CATSRDRDSHIQYF. The chain combines TRBV15 with TRBJ2-4; tentative D call: TRBD2 (6 bases). The V gene's germline CDR1 is LNHNV and CDR2 YYDKDF (reference sequence). The CDR3 contains 14 residues. The V end lost 0 bases, the J end lost 8 bases, and 11 bases lay between the germline ends.

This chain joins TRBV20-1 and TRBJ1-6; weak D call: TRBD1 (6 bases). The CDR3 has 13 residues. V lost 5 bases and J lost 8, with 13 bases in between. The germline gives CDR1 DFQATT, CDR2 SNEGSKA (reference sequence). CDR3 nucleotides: TGCAGTGCTTACCGGGGGGCAGATTCACCCCTCCACTTT. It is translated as CSAYRGADSPLHF.

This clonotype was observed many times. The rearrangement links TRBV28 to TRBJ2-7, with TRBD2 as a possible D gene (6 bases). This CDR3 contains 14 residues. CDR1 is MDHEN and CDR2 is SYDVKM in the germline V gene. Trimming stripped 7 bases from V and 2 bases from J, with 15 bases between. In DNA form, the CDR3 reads TGTGCCAGCACCCCGGGAGACGGGGCCTACGAGCAGTACTTC. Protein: CASTPGDGAYEQYF. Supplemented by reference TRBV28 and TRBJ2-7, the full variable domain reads DVKVTQSSRYLVKRTGEKVFLECVQDMDHENMFWYRQDPGLGLRLIYFSYDVKMKEKGDIPEGYSVSREKKERFSLILESASTNQTSMYLCASTPGDGAYEQYFGPGTRLTVT.

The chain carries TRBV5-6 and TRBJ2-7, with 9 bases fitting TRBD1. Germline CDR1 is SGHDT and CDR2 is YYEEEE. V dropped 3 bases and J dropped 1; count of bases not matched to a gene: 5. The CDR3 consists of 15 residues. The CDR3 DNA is TGTGCCAGCAGCTCGAGGACAGGGGCGTCCTACGAGCAGTACTTC. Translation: CASSSRTGASYEQYF.

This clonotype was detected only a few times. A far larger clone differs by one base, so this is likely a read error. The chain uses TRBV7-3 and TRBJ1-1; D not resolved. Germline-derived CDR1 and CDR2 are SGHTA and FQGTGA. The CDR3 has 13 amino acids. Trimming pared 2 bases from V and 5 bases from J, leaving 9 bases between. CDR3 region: CASSLRRETEAFF. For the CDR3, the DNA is TGTGCCAGCAGCTTACGACGGGAAACTGAAGCTTTCTTT.

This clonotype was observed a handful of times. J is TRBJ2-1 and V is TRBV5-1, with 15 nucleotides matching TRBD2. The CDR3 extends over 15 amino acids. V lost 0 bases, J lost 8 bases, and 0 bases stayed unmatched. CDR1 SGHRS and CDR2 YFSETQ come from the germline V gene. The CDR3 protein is CASSLGTSGGDEQFF. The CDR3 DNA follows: TGCGCCAGCAGCTTGGGGACTAGCGGGGGGGATGAGCAGTTCTTC.

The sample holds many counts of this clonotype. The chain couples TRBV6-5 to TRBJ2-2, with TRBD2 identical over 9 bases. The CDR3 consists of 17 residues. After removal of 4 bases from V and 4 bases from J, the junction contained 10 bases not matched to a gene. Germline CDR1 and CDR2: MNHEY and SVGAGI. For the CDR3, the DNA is TGTGCCAGCAGTTCCCCCTTAGCGGGAGTAAGCACCGGGGAGCTGTTTTTT. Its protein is CASSSPLAGVSTGELFF.

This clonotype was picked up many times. The CDR3 spells CASSGIRLQETQYF. DNA for the CDR3: TGTGCCAGCAGCGGAATTCGGCTCCAAGAGACCCAGTACTTC. The chain has TRBV3-1 and TRBJ2-5; D call uncertain. The CDR3 totals 14 residues. The ends were cut back, 5 bases at V and 1 base at J, with 11 bases in the middle. Per germline, CDR1 LGHDT and CDR2 YNNKEL (reference sequence).

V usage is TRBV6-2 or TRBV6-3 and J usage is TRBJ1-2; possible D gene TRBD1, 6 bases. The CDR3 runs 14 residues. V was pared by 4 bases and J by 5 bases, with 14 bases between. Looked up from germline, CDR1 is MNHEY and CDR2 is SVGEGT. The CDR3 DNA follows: TGTGCCAGCAGTTCGATGGACAGCTATTATGGCTACACCTTC. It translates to CASSSMDSYYGYTF.

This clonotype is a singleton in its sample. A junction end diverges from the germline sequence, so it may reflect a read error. CDR3 region: CVSSKGQGYSYEQYF. CDR3 in DNA: TGTGTCAGTAGTAAGGGACAGGGCTACTCCTACGAGCAGTACTTC. This chain joins TRBV19 and TRBJ2-7, with 9 bases matching TRBD1. In germline, CDR1 is LNHDA, CDR2 SQIVND (reference sequence). The CDR3 sequence is 15 residues long. Full variable domain (outside the CDR3, taken from reference TRBV19 and TRBJ2-7): DGGITQSPKYLFRKEGQNVTLSCEQNLNHDAMYWYRQDPGQGLRLIYYSQIVNDFQKGDIAEGYSVSREKKESFPLTVTSAQKNPTAFYLCVSSKGQGYSYEQYFGPGTRLTVT.

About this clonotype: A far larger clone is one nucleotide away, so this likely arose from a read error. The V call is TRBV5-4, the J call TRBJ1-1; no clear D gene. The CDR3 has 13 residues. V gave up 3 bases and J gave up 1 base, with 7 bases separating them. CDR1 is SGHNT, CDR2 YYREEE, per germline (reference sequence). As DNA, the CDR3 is TGTGCCAGCAGCTCAACATGGAACACTGAAGCTTTCTTT. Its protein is CASSSTWNTEAFF.

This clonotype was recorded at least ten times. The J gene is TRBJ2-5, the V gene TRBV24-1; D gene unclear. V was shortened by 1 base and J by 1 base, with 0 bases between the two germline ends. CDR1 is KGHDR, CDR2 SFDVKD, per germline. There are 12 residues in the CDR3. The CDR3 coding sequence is TGTGCCACCAGTGATTTCCAAGAGACCCAGTACTTC. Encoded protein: CATSDFQETQYF.

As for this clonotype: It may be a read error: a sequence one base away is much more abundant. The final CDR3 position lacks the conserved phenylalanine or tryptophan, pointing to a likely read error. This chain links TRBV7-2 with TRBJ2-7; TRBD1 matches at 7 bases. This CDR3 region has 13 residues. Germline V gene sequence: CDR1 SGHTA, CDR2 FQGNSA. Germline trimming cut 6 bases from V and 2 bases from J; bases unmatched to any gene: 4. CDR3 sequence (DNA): TGTGCCAGCAGAGGGGACAGTGCCTACGAGCAGTACCTC. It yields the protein CASRGDSAYEQYL.

CDR3 sequence: CASSRTLPAEQYF. The CDR3, as DNA: TGTGCCAGCAGTCGGACACTCCCGGCCGAGCAGTACTTC. The chain combines TRBV28 with TRBJ2-7; the D gene is possibly TRBD1 (5 bases). This CDR3 is 13 amino acids long. Trimming left V 5 bases short and J 6 bases short, with 14 bases between. Looked up from germline, CDR1 is MDHEN and CDR2 is SYDVKM.

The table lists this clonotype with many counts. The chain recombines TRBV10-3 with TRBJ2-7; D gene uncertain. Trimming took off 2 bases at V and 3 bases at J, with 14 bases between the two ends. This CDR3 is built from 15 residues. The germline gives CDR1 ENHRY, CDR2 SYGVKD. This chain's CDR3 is CAISENPSGSYEQYF. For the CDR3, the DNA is TGTGCCATCAGTGAGAATCCGTCAGGTAGCTACGAGCAGTACTTC.

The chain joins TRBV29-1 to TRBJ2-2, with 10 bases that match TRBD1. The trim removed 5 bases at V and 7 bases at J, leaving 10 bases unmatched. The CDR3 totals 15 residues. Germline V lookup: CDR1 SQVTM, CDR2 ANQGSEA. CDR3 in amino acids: CSVQWTGGSGGELFF. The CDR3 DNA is TGCAGCGTTCAGTGGACAGGGGGTAGTGGCGGGGAGCTGTTTTTT.

The CDR3, as DNA: TGTGCCAGCAGCCAAGTGACAGGGGGCGAGCAGTACTTC. Translating it yields CASSQVTGGEQYF. This chain links TRBV4-2 with TRBJ2-7; 9 nucleotides agree with TRBD1. Germline loops: CDR1 LGHNA, CDR2 YNFKEQ. This CDR3 contains 13 residues. J gave up 6 bases and V 1 base, and 1 base lay outside the gene matches.

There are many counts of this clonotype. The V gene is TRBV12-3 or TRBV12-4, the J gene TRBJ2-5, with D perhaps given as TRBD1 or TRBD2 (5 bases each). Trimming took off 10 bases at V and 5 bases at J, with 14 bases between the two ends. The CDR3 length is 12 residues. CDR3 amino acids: CATLRDGETQYF. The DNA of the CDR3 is TGTGCCACCCTAAGGGACGGTGAGACCCAGTACTTC.

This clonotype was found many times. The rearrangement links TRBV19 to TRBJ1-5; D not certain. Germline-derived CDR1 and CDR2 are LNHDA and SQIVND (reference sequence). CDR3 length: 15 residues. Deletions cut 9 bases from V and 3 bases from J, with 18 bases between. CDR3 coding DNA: TGTGCCAGCACTGGTGTGGGGAGATACAATCAGCCCCAGCATTTT. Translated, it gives CASTGVGRYNQPQHF.

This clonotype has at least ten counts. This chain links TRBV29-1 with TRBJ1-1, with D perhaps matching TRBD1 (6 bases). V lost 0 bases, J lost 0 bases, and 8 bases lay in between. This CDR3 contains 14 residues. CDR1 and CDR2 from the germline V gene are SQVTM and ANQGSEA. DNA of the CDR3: TGCAGCGTTGAAGAGGGGGCTTTGAACACTGAAGCTTTCTTT. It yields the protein CSVEEGALNTEAFF.

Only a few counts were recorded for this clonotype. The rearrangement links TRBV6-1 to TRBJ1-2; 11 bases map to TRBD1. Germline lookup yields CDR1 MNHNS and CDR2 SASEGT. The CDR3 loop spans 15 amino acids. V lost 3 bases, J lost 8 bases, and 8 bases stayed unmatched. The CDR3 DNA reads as TGTGCCAGCAGTGACCCCGGACAGGGGGCGCGAGGCTACACCTTC. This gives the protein CASSDPGQGARGYTF.

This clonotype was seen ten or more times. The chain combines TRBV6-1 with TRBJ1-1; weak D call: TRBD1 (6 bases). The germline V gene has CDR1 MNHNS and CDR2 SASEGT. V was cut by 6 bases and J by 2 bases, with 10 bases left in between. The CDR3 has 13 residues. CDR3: CASRTQGNTEAFF. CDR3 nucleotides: TGTGCCAGCAGAACACAGGGTAACACTGAAGCTTTCTTT.

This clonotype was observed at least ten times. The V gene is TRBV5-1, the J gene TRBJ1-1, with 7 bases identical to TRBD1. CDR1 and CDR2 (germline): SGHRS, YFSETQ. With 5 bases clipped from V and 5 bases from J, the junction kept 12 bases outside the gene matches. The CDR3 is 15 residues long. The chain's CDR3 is CASRLTGEGGTEAFF. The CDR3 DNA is TGCGCCAGCAGACTAACAGGGGAAGGCGGAACTGAAGCTTTCTTT.

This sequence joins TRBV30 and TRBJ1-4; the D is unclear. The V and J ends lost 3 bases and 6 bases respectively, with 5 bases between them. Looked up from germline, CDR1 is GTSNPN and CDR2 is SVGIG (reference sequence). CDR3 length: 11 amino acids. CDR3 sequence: CAWRQDEKLFF. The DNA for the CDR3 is TGTGCCTGGAGACAAGATGAAAAACTGTTTTTT.

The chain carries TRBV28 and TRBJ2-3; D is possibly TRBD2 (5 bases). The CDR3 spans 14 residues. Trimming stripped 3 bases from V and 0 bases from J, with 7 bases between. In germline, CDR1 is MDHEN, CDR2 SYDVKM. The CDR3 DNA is TGTGCCAGCAGTTTCGAGCGGAGCACAGATACGCAGTATTTT. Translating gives CASSFERSTDTQYF. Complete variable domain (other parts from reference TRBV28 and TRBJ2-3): DVKVTQSSRYLVKRTGEKVFLECVQDMDHENMFWYRQDPGLGLRLIYFSYDVKMKEKGDIPEGYSVSREKKERFSLILESASTNQTSMYLCASSFERSTDTQYFGPGTRLTVL.

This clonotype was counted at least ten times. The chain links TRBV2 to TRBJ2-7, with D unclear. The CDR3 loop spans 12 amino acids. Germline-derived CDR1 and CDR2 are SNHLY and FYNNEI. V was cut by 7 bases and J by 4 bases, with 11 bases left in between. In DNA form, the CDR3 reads TGTGCCAGCAATCCCACAGAGTACGAGCAGTACTTC. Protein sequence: CASNPTEYEQYF.

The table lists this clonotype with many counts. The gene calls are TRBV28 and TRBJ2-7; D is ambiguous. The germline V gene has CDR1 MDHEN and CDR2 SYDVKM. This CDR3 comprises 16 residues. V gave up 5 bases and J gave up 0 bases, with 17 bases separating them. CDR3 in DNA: TGTGCCAGCAGTCCTAACTACGGCATCTTCTCCTACGAGCAGTACTTC. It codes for CASSPNYGIFSYEQYF.

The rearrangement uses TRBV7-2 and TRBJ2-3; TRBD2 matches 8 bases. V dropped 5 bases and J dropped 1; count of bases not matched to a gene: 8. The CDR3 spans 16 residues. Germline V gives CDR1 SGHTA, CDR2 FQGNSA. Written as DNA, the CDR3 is TGTGCCAGCAGCCGCCCCGGGAGGGCGGGCACAGATACGCAGTATTTT. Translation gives CASSRPGRAGTDTQYF.

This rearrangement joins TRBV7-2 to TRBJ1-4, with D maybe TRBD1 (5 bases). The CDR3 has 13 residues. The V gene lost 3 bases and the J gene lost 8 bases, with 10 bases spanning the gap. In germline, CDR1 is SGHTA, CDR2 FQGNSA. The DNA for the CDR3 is TGTGCCAGCAGCTTGCTCCGGGGGGAAAAACTGTTTTTT. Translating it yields CASSLLRGEKLFF.